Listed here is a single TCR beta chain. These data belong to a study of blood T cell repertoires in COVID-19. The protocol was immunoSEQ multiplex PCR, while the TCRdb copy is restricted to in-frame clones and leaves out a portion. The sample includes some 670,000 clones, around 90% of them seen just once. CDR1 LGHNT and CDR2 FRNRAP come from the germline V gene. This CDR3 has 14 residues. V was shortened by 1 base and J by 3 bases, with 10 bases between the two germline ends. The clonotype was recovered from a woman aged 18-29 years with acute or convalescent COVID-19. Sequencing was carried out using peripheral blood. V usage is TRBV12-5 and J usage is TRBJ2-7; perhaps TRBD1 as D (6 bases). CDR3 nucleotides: TGTGCTAGTGGTTTGGGGCCGACAGGCTACGAGCAGTACTTC. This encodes CASGLGPTGYEQYF.